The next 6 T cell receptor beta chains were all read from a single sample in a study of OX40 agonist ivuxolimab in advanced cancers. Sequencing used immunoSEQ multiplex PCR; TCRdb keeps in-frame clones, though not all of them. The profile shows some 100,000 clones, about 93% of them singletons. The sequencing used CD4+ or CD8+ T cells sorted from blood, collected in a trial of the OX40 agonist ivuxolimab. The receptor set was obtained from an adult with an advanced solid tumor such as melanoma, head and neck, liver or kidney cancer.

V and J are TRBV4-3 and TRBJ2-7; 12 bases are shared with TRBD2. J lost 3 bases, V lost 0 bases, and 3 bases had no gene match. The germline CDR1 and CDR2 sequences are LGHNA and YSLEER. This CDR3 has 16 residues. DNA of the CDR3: TGCGCCAGCAGCCAAGAACTAGCGGGAGGAGTCTACGAGCAGTACTTC. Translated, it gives CASSQELAGGVYEQYF.

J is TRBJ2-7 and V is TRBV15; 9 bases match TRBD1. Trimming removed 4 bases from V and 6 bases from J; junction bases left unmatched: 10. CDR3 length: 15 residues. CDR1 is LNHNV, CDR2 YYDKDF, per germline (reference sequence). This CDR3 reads CATSTSGQGYREQYF. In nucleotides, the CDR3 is TGTGCCACCAGCACCTCGGGACAGGGATATCGCGAGCAGTACTTC.

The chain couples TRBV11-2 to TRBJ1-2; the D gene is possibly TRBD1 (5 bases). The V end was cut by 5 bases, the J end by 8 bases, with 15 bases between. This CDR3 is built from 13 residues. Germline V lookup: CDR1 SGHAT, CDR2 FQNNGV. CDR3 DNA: TGTGCCAGCAGCCCGCAGGGTAGAAGGGGCTACACCTTC. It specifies CASSPQGRRGYTF.

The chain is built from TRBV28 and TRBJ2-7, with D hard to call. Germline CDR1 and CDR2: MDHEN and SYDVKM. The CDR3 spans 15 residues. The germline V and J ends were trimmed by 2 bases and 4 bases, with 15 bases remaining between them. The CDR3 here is CASSLHKATRYEQYF. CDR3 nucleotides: TGTGCCAGCAGTTTACATAAGGCTACTCGGTACGAGCAGTACTTC.

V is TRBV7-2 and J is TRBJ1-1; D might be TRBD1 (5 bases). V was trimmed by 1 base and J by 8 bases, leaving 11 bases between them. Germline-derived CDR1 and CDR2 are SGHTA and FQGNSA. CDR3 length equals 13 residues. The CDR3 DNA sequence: TGTGCCAGCAGCTTAGTGGGGCAGGCAGAAGCTTTCTTT. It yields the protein CASSLVGQAEAFF.

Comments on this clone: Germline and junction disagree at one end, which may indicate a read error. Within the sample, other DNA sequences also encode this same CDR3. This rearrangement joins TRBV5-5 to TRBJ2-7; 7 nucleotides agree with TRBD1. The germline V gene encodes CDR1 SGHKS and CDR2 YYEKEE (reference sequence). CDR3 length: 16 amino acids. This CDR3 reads CASSTRQGPTAYEQYF. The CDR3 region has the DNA TGTGCCAGCAGCACTAGACAGGGACCCACCGCCTACGAGCAGTACTTT.